This record concerns one T cell receptor beta chain sequence. Its specificity is unknown. Using a J-beta primer mix together with a sample-barcoded 5' primer, a second PCR was run for roughly 6 to 11 cycles. Tags on each cDNA molecule came from a template-switch adaptor with 12 random nucleotides. TCRdb used MiXCR to reprocess the 5' RACE reads, holding one entry per CDR3 protein. The table records 750,000 to 950,000 distinct CDR3 sequences, about 53% of them present only once. These data belong to a study of blood T cells in healthy people across ages. The CDR3 runs to 20 residues. Overall study results and limits: Diversity of TCR beta correlated strongly with naive T cell percentage.

This clonotype originated in an elderly man in good health. The sample consisted of blood. This rearrangement joins TRBV21-1 to TRBJ1-1; the table assigns TRBD1, which was not confirmed against the DNA. TRBV21-1 is a pseudogene. The CDR3 DNA follows: TGTGCCAGCAGCAGCCGGACAGGGTCGGGGGCGGGGTTCCTCGTCGCTGAAGCTTTCTTT. This encodes CASSSRTGSGAGFLVAEAFF.